This TCR beta chain was retrieved from a study of T cell changes during pregnancy in multiple sclerosis. The method was immunoSEQ multiplex PCR; TCRdb's version includes in-frame clones alone and lacks a portion of them. The sample has approximately 70,000 clones; roughly 90% are singletons. V lost 1 base to trimming and J lost 7 bases, with 18 bases between them. Germline V gives CDR1 SGHDT, CDR2 YYEEEE. The CDR3 is 17 residues long. This chain joins TRBV5-6 and TRBJ1-6; D is undetermined. The sequences come from peripheral blood, collected in the second trimester of pregnancy. The source is a female donor with multiple sclerosis, enrolled in a pregnancy study. CDR3 loop: CASSLKDREIRNSPLHF. The DNA of the CDR3 is TGTGCCAGCAGCTTGAAGGATCGGGAAATACGGAATTCACCCCTCCACTTT.